A selection of T cell receptor beta chains follows, all from one sample in a study of identical twins. Each CDR3 protein gets one entry after TCRdb re-called the 5' RACE reads with MiXCR. The sample comprises 400,000 to 650,000 distinct CDR3 sequences, 20% to 25% of which are singletons, and around 1% rests with the top ten. This same sample was also taken into another study, of T cells expressing NK-cell markers.

Specimen: CD4+ T cells sorted from blood. Receptors were obtained from a woman aged 18-30 years in good health. CDR3s include the opening cysteine and the closing phenylalanine or tryptophan. A D gene is named only where the DNA matches it firmly. Clone size is stated in some rows and not others, as once, few, many or a class when expanded.

D gene,V gene,J gene,clone size,CDR3 protein,CDR3 DNA
NA,TRBV2,TRBJ2-1,NA,CASSEASLDEQFF,TGTGCCAGCAGTGAGGCTAGCTTAGATGAGCAGTTCTTC
NA,TRBV6-5,TRBJ2-3,NA,CASSYSSRGLSTDTQYF,TGTGCCAGCAGTTACTCATCCCGGGGACTTAGCACAGATACGCAGTATTTT
NA,TRBV20-1,TRBJ1-6,NA,CSARQRLDSPLHF,TGCAGTGCTAGACAAAGGCTCGACTCACCCCTCCACTTT
TRBD1,TRBV12-3/TRBV12-4,TRBJ2-5,few,CASQYRGAQETQYF,TGTGCCAGCCAATACAGGGGAGCCCAAGAGACCCAGTACTTC
NA,TRBV14,TRBJ2-4,few,CASSQPGVGDARNIQYF,TGTGCCAGCAGCCAACCCGGCGTGGGGGATGCGAGAAACATTCAGTACTTC
TRBD1,TRBV20-1,TRBJ1-5,many,CSARTGDGNQPQHF,TGCAGTGCCCGGACAGGGGATGGCAATCAGCCCCAGCATTTT
NA,TRBV9,TRBJ2-2,NA,CASSVALTSAGELFF,TGTGCCAGCAGCGTAGCTTTGACATCCGCCGGGGAGCTGTTTTTT
TRBD2,TRBV6-1,TRBJ2-3,NA,CASSGGTSGTDTQYF,TGTGCCAGCAGCGGAGGGACTAGCGGAACAGATACGCAGTATTTT
TRBD2,TRBV20-1,TRBJ2-2,few,CSARHGTSGNTGELFF,TGCAGTGCTAGGCATGGGACTAGCGGGAACACCGGGGAGCTGTTTTTT
TRBD2,TRBV7-2,TRBJ2-5,NA,CASSKTSGRALGETQYF,TGTGCCAGCAGCAAGACTAGCGGGAGGGCCTTGGGTGAGACCCAGTACTTC